The 24 T cell receptor beta chains in this list originate from one sample, sequenced in a study of T cell responses to AZD1222 COVID-19 vaccine. The table came from immunoSEQ multiplex PCR; TCRdb's copy has only in-frame clones and leaves some out. This sample has roughly 150,000 clones, with more than 70% found just once. Here the sequenced sample was peripheral blood, taken on day 0 of AZD1222 vaccination. Source of these receptors: an adult in good health.

The V gene is TRBV15, the J gene TRBJ2-2; TRBD1 aligns across 7 bases. Trimming took 0 bases from V and 7 from J; bases not matched to a gene: 5. The CDR3 is 15 amino acids. CDR1 is LNHNV and CDR2 is YYDKDF in the germline V gene (reference sequence). Here the CDR3 DNA reads TGTGCCACCAGCAGAGAGAAGGGGGCGAACGGGGAGCTGTTTTTT. It codes for CATSREKGANGELFF. The full variable domain, its missing parts supplied by reference TRBV15 and TRBJ2-2, is DAMVIQNPRYQVTQFGKPVTLSCSQTLNHNVMYWYQQKSSQAPKLLFHYYDKDFNNEADTPDNFQSRRPNTSFCFLDIRSPGLGDTAMYLCATSREKGANGELFFGEGSRLTVL.

The rearrangement joins TRBV9 to TRBJ2-7, with D perhaps being TRBD1 or TRBD2 (5 bases each). V lost 3 bases and J 0 bases, leaving 13 bases between the germline ends. Germline CDR1 and CDR2: SGDLS and YYNGEE. CDR3 length: 15 residues. CDR3: CASSAGTLGSYEQYF. Written as DNA, the CDR3 is TGTGCCAGCAGCGCCGGGACGCTTGGCTCCTACGAGCAGTACTTC.

The chain has TRBV4-2 and TRBJ1-2, with D unresolved. Germline V gives CDR1 LGHNA, CDR2 YNFKEQ. This CDR3 region has 16 residues. The ends were cut back, 1 base at V and 8 bases at J, with 20 bases in the middle. CDR3 loop: CASSQAAVSWSGGYTF. The CDR3 DNA reads TGTGCCAGCAGCCAAGCGGCGGTTTCATGGTCGGGCGGCTACACCTTC.

The V gene is TRBV19, the J gene TRBJ2-5; a possible D gene is TRBD2 (5 bases). Looked up from germline, CDR1 is LNHDA and CDR2 is SQIVND (reference sequence). V was shortened by 1 base and J by 3 bases, with 15 bases between the two germline ends. The CDR3 consists of 16 residues. The CDR3 nucleotides read TGTGCCAGTAGTATAGCGAAAGCGGCGCGGAAAGAGACCCAGTACTTC. It codes for CASSIAKAARKETQYF.

The chain uses TRBV6-6 and TRBJ2-7; tentative D call: TRBD1 (6 bases). The CDR3 extends over 16 amino acids. Per germline, CDR1 MNHNY and CDR2 SVGAGI (reference sequence). Trimming cost V 6 bases and J 6 bases, with 24 bases left between them. In nucleotides, the CDR3 is TGTGCCAGCAGATCCTCAGGGGTGGGGTTTGCTACCGAGCAGTACTTC. Its protein product is CASRSSGVGFATEQYF.

The chain carries TRBV9 and TRBJ1-1; a possible D gene is TRBD1 (5 bases). The CDR3 has 17 amino acids. Trimming cost V 0 bases and J 1 base, with 16 bases left between them. CDR1 and CDR2 from the germline V gene are SGDLS and YYNGEE. The CDR3 sequence is CASSVGPAPGPNTEAFF. In DNA, the CDR3 is TGTGCCAGCAGCGTAGGCCCGGCTCCGGGGCCGAACACTGAAGCTTTCTTT.

The chain is built from TRBV7-2 and TRBJ2-5, with 11 bases that match TRBD2. Germline V gene sequence: CDR1 SGHTA, CDR2 FQGNSA. The CDR3 consists of 15 residues. J lost 5 bases, V lost 3 bases, and 5 bases had no gene match. DNA of the CDR3: TGTGCCAGCAGCTTCCCACTAGCGGGAGTTGAGACCCAGTACTTC. It yields the protein CASSFPLAGVETQYF.

This chain links TRBV28 with TRBJ2-5, with TRBD1 matching 7 bases. Germline CDR1 is MDHEN and CDR2 is SYDVKM. V gave up 6 bases and J gave up 0 bases; unmatched junction bases: 7. The CDR3 totals 15 residues. This CDR3 reads CASSHDRVHQETQYF. Here the CDR3 DNA reads TGTGCCAGCAGCCACGACAGGGTACACCAAGAGACCCAGTACTTC.

In its sample, this clone was seen once. The chain uses TRBV19 and TRBJ2-1; 10 bases map to TRBD2. Unmatched junction bases numbered 9, after V lost 7 bases and J lost 0 bases. CDR3 length: 17 residues. Germline lookup yields CDR1 LNHDA and CDR2 SQIVND (reference sequence). The CDR3 region is CASTFRASGSSYNEQFF. CDR3 nucleotide sequence: TGTGCCAGTACCTTTAGGGCTAGCGGGAGCTCCTACAATGAGCAGTTCTTC.

The chain combines TRBV6-2 or TRBV6-3 with TRBJ2-2; unclear D gene. The CDR3 spans 13 residues. The germline gives CDR1 MNHEY, CDR2 SVGEGT. Trimming pared 4 bases from V and 3 bases from J, leaving 6 bases between. The CDR3 DNA reads TGTGCCAGCAGTTCTAGAGACACCGGGGAGCTGTTTTTT. Its protein is CASSSRDTGELFF.

J is TRBJ2-1 and V is TRBV19; possibly TRBD2 for D (5 bases). This CDR3 is 14 amino acids long. V dropped 3 bases and J dropped 4 bases, with 10 bases sitting between them. Per the germline V gene, CDR1 is LNHDA and CDR2 is SQIVND (reference sequence). The CDR3 reads CASSISGNYNEQFF. CDR3 DNA: TGTGCCAGTAGTATCAGCGGAAATTACAATGAGCAGTTCTTC.

The sample holds a few counts of this clone. This chain links TRBV6-5 with TRBJ1-3; the D is unclear. The germline gives CDR1 MNHEY, CDR2 SVGAGI. This CDR3 spans 14 amino acids. The ends were cut back, 6 bases at V and 0 bases at J, with 9 bases in the middle. The CDR3 spells CASSLGASGNTIYF. DNA for the CDR3: TGTGCCAGCAGCCTGGGCGCCTCTGGAAACACCATATATTTT.

The chain links TRBV3-1 (or the pseudogene TRBV3-2) to TRBJ1-5; D is possibly TRBD1 (6 bases). Germline-derived CDR1 and CDR2 are LGHDT and YNNKEL (reference sequence). The V gene lost 4 bases and the J gene lost 4 bases, with 14 bases spanning the gap. The length of the CDR3 is 15 residues. In DNA, the CDR3 is TGTGCCAGCAGCCCCGGACAGTCTAGGAATCAGCCCCAGCATTTT. Its protein product is CASSPGQSRNQPQHF.

The chain employs TRBV7-2 and TRBJ1-5; D gene uncertain. The CDR3 spans 13 residues. CDR1 SGHTA and CDR2 FQGNSA come from the germline V gene. Deletions cut 2 bases from V and 5 bases from J, with 7 bases between. Written as DNA, the CDR3 is TGTGCCAGCAGCTTAAACGTGGATCAGCCCCAGCATTTT. This codes for CASSLNVDQPQHF.

J is TRBJ1-1 and V is TRBV6-5; D perhaps matches TRBD1 (5 bases). The CDR3 runs to 14 residues. The V end was cut by 7 bases, the J end by 5 bases, with 17 bases between. CDR1 is MNHEY, CDR2 SVGAGI, per germline. CDR3 in amino acids: CASTPRGVGTEAFF. The CDR3 DNA reads TGTGCCAGCACTCCACGGGGGGTTGGGACTGAAGCTTTCTTT.

About this clone itself: Mismatch with germline at one junction end may stem from a read error. CDR3 nucleotides: TGTGTCAGCAGCTTCGGGGCCTCCTACGAGCAGTACTTC. It specifies CVSSFGASYEQYF. This chain uses TRBV7-9 with TRBJ2-7, with D possibly being TRBD1 or TRBD2 (5 bases each). The germline CDR1 and CDR2 sequences are SEHNR and FQNEAQ (reference sequence). The CDR3 consists of 13 residues.

The chain combines TRBV5-5 with TRBJ1-1; D is unresolved. The germline CDR1 and CDR2 sequences are SGHKS and YYEKEE (reference sequence). The CDR3 extends over 15 amino acids. V was cut by 1 base and J by 1 base, with 11 bases left in between. For the CDR3, the DNA is TGTGCCAGCAGCTTGATATGGCAGTCGAACACTGAAGCTTTCTTT. This translates into CASSLIWQSNTEAFF.

The chain is built from TRBV7-2 and TRBJ1-3, with D possibly matching TRBD1 (6 bases). V gave up 4 bases and J gave up 0 bases, with 13 bases separating them. Germline V gene data show CDR1 as SGHTA and CDR2 as FQGNSA. This CDR3 region has 16 residues. CDR3 region: CASSSGTSRSGNTIYF. The CDR3 region has the DNA TGTGCCAGCAGCTCCGGGACATCCCGCTCTGGAAACACCATATATTTT.

This clone was found a few times. The sample holds other DNA sequences that translate to the same CDR3. The chain has TRBV7-3 and TRBJ1-1, with D unclear. The V gene lost 2 bases and the J gene lost 0 bases, with 4 bases spanning the gap. Germline V CDR1 and CDR2: SGHTA, FQGTGA. The CDR3 has 13 residues. CDR3 nucleotide sequence: TGTGCCAGCAGCTTATATTTGAACACTGAAGCTTTCTTT. Protein: CASSLYLNTEAFF.

The CDR3 region is CASSLGPGTKAFF. The CDR3 DNA is TGTGCCAGCAGCTTGGGGCCGGGGACGAAAGCTTTCTTT. This chain joins TRBV5-6 and TRBJ1-1; a possible D gene is TRBD1 (5 bases). The CDR3 sequence is 13 residues long. Trimming stripped 0 bases from V and 9 bases from J, with 12 bases between. CDR1 SGHDT and CDR2 YYEEEE come from the germline V gene.

The chain carries TRBV11-3 and TRBJ2-2; perhaps TRBD1 as D (6 bases). V gave up 4 bases and J gave up 4 bases, with 13 bases separating them. Germline loops: CDR1 SGHNT, CDR2 YENEEA. The CDR3 consists of 15 residues. CDR3 sequence (DNA): TGTGCCAGCAGCTCAGCAGGGGTCAGCACCGGGGAGCTGTTTTTT. It yields the protein CASSSAGVSTGELFF.

The CDR3: CASSQVGNSPLHF. The CDR3 DNA sequence: TGCGCCAGCAGCCAAGTCGGGAATTCACCCCTCCACTTT. The chain employs TRBV4-3 and TRBJ1-6; D not resolved. There are 13 residues in the CDR3. Germline lookup yields CDR1 LGHNA and CDR2 YSLEER. V was cut by 1 base and J by 7 bases, with 5 bases left in between.

The chain carries TRBV28 and TRBJ2-7; D is undetermined. V was clipped by 5 bases and J by 6 bases, with 11 bases between them. This CDR3 has 12 amino acids. CDR1 is MDHEN and CDR2 is SYDVKM in the germline V gene. The CDR3 region is CASSPPSREQYF. CDR3 coding DNA: TGTGCCAGCAGTCCCCCCTCGCGCGAGCAGTACTTC. Using reference TRBV28 and TRBJ2-7 for the parts outside the CDR3, the full variable domain is DVKVTQSSRYLVKRTGEKVFLECVQDMDHENMFWYRQDPGLGLRLIYFSYDVKMKEKGDIPEGYSVSREKKERFSLILESASTNQTSMYLCASSPPSREQYFGPGTRLTVT.

Written as DNA, the CDR3 is TGTGCCAGCAGTTTTCGGGGCAATCAGCCCCAGTATTTT. The encoded protein is CASSFRGNQPQYF. The gene calls are TRBV28 and TRBJ1-5, with D perhaps matching TRBD1 or TRBD2 (5 bases each). The DNA end lines up better with TRBJ2-3; the J call may be wrong. The germline V gene encodes CDR1 MDHEN and CDR2 SYDVKM. The CDR3 totals 13 residues.